This T cell receptor beta chain was obtained from a study of shared clonotypes between healthy human individuals. The study, taken as a whole, reports: For naive CD4 cells, around 5% of clonotypes were shared across a handful of donors.

As to this clone: Its antigen remains unidentified.

Methods used by the authors: Junction-only sequences without quality scores were provided by ImmunoSEQ, so filtering was different. Sequencing was performed with immunoSEQ multiplex PCR; in TCRdb, only in-frame clones are kept and a portion is missing. V, J and clone size derive from that table, while D and trimming were established from the DNA sequence. Of about 2.4 million clones in the sample, approximately 93% were seen once. The TCR was taken from a man younger than 30 in good health. Some clones in this sample may be carry-over from other donors' samples. Sequences were obtained from naive CD4+ T cells from PBMCs. Stated subset: CD45RA+ positively selected.

Written as DNA, the CDR3 is TGTGCCAGTAGTAGGTCTAGCGGGAAAGTTGATGAGCAGTTCTTC. This encodes CASSRSSGKVDEQFF. This chain uses TRBV19 with TRBJ2-1; 9 positions agree with TRBD2. There are 15 residues in the CDR3. V lost 4 bases, J lost 8 bases, and 9 bases stayed unmatched. Looked up from germline, CDR1 is LNHDA and CDR2 is SQIVND (reference sequence).